This T cell receptor beta chain was sequenced in a study of cytomegalovirus exposure and HLA in healthy donors. Across the study: The 120 validation repertoires matched the roughly 700 first-cohort repertoires in platform, a later analysis reported.

The study's findings and limits: The authors listed roughly 150 TCR beta chains as cytomegalovirus-associated. Subsequent analysis revealed that first-cohort TCR clusters tended to co-occur in the 110 or so validation repertoires.

Details on this clone: What it recognizes is unknown.

The germline CDR1 and CDR2 sequences are MDHEN and SYDVKM. CDR3 length equals 16 residues. Trimming removed 3 bases from V and 5 bases from J; junction bases left unmatched: 12. This table comes from immunoSEQ multiplex PCR, and its TCRdb copy is limited to in-frame clones, with some not included. The table lists around 250,000 clones, 90% of them singletons. The clonotype comes from a woman aged 18-29 years in good health and CMV-seronegative. Sequencing used PBMCs. J is TRBJ1-1 and V is TRBV28; 7 bases line up with TRBD1. The CDR3 DNA follows: TGTGCCAGCAGTTTGTATCGACAGGGCCGTGGGACTGAAGCTTTCTTT. Amino acid sequence: CASSLYRQGRGTEAFF.